The clone carrying this TCR beta chain is a singleton in its sample. Its antigen is as yet unknown. Germline loops: CDR1 SNHLY, CDR2 FYNNEI. The CDR3 is 20 residues long. The junction had 17 bases not matched to a gene; V was cut back by 4 bases and J by 0 bases. This sample is part of a study of long-term antiretroviral therapy in people with HIV. The wider study: By about a decade, the earliest samples predate the 2015 immediate-ART recommendation. Findings and caveats of the study: Samples were collected from about 2004 to 2018 under possibly less effective ART regimens.

At survey level, the immunoSEQ assay was run in its v3.0 version. Target depth was 40,000-50,000 T-cell genomes per sample. The table came from immunoSEQ multiplex PCR; TCRdb's copy has only in-frame clones and leaves some out. The repertoire has about 27,000 clones, about 82% of them found once; the top ten carry 9.5% to 12%. The sample in question was unsorted PBMCs, obtained 0.8 years before starting antiretroviral therapy. The chain recombines TRBV2 with TRBJ1-5, with 8 nucleotides matching TRBD1. The source is a man between 18 and 29 years old with HIV. As DNA, the CDR3 is TGTGCCAGCAGTGCCGGGTCAGTTTCAGGGGGCTGGTATAGCAATCAGCCCCAGCATTTT. Translated, it gives CASSAGSVSGGWYSNQPQHF.